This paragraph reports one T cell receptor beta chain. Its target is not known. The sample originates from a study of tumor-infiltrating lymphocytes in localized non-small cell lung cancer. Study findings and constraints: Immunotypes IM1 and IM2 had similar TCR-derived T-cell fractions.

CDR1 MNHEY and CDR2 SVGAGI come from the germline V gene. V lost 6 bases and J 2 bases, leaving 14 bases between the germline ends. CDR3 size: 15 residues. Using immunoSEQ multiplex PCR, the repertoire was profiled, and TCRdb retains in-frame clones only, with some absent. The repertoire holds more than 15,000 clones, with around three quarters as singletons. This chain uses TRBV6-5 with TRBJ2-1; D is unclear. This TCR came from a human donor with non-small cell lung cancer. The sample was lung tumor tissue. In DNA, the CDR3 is TGTGCCAGCAGAACGGACCAGAGGACCTACAATGAGCAGTTCTTC. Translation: CASRTDQRTYNEQFF.